Given below is one T cell receptor (beta chain) in context. Antigen specificity is unknown. This sample stems from a study of vaccination and CD4 T cells after COVID-19. The assay that was used to sequence DNA from cultured CD4+ T cells was the Oncomine TCR Beta short-read assay. TCRdb itself ran the PCR reads through MiXCR, one entry per CDR3 protein. This table has roughly 12,000 distinct CDR3 sequences, 45% appearing once. Treatment meaning: roughly ten-day PBMC culture with coronavirus spike peptide pools or control peptides (ViraFEST assay). Germline CDR1 reads MNHEY; CDR2 reads SVGEGT. Trimming left V 5 bases short and J 0 bases short, with 17 bases between. This CDR3 has 16 residues.

Specimen: cultured CD4+ T cells from blood, collected after SARS-CoV-2 vaccination. The TCR comes from a human donor with COVID-19. V is TRBV6-2 or TRBV6-3 and J is TRBJ2-7; D remains unclear. CDR3 DNA sequence: TGTGCCAGCAGTCCTCACCACCTGTCTGGCTCCTACGAGCAGTACTTC. Residues: CASSPHHLSGSYEQYF.